Listed below are T cell receptor beta chains from one sample, sequenced in a study of cytomegalovirus exposure and HLA in healthy donors. Assay: immunoSEQ multiplex PCR; the TCRdb copy retains only in-frame clones and omits some. The sample lists more than 100,000 clones; roughly 80% were seen once. Material: PBMCs. Receptor source: a man aged 35 to 55 in good health and CMV-seronegative. Each CDR3 is given with its conserved first and last residue. D genes are given only for firm matches. The size entry is marked missing in some rows and otherwise reads once, few, many or a size class.

D gene	clone size	V gene	J gene	CDR3 protein	CDR3 DNA
NA	NA	TRBV5-6	TRBJ1-1	CASSLEGVGKQNTEAFF	TGTGCCAGCAGCTTGGAAGGGGTGGGCAAACAGAACACTGAAGCTTTCTTT
TRBD1	NA	TRBV10-3	TRBJ2-1	CAISVLDRVNEQFF	TGTGCCATCAGTGTGTTGGACAGGGTAAATGAGCAGTTCTTC
NA	NA	TRBV7-9	TRBJ1-5	CASSLGESQPQHF	TGTGCCAGCAGCTTAGGCGAGTCGCAGCCCCAGCATTTT
NA	once	TRBV7-9	TRBJ1-1	CASTKDTTNTEAFF	TGTGCCAGCACCAAGGACACCACGAACACTGAAGCTTTCTTT
TRBD1	NA	TRBV7-2	TRBJ2-7	CASSFDRGPYEQYF	TGTGCCAGCAGCTTCGACAGGGGCCCATACGAGCAGTACTTC
NA	NA	TRBV2	TRBJ1-2	CASSDPGEAYGYTF	TGTGCCAGCAGTGACCCAGGGGAAGCTTATGGCTACACCTTC
NA	NA	TRBV5-1	TRBJ2-5	CASSLGSNQETQYF	TGCGCCAGCAGCTTGGGTTCAAACCAAGAGACCCAGTACTTC
TRBD2	NA	TRBV5-1	TRBJ2-3	CASSPMSGSDGTDTQYF	TGCGCCAGCAGCCCGATGAGCGGGAGTGATGGCACAGATACGCAGTATTTT
TRBD1	NA	TRBV9	TRBJ1-2	CASSPPPTGNYGYTF	TGTGCCAGCAGCCCCCCCCCGACAGGGAACTATGGCTACACCTTC
NA	once	TRBV6-5	TRBJ2-7	CASSSGTPIRANEQYF	TGTGCCAGCAGTTCCGGGACACCGATTAGAGCCAACGAGCAGTACTTC
NA	NA	TRBV30	TRBJ2-5	CAWSEERRETQYF	TGTGCCTGGAGCGAGGAGAGAAGGGAGACCCAGTACTTC
NA	NA	TRBV19	TRBJ2-2	CASRTDLLNTGELFF	TGTGCCAGTAGGACAGATCTTTTGAACACCGGGGAGCTGTTTTTT
NA	NA	TRBV28	TRBJ2-7	CASSTAGGSSYEQYF	TGTGCCAGCAGTACCGCCGGAGGTTCCTCCTACGAGCAGTACTTC
NA	once	TRBV19	TRBJ1-1	CASSLSGRNTEAFF	TGTGCCAGTAGTCTATCGGGAAGAAACACTGAAGCTTTCTTT
NA	NA	TRBV6-6	TRBJ2-1	CASNSPGSYNEQFF	TGTGCCAGCAACTCCCCGGGGTCCTACAATGAGCAGTTCTTC
NA	NA	TRBV30	TRBJ1-2	CAWSVPGGLYGYTF	TGTGCCTGGAGTGTACCGGGAGGGCTCTATGGCTACACCTTC
TRBD1	NA	TRBV6-6	TRBJ2-3	CASSSHGQGTDTQYF	TGTGCCAGCAGTTCCCACGGACAGGGCACAGATACGCAGTATTTT
NA	once	TRBV5-1	TRBJ1-5	CLGQKLGNQPQHF	TGCCTGGGACAAAAACTTGGCAATCAGCCCCAGCATTTT
NA	NA	TRBV25-1	TRBJ2-7	CASSYKPDPFGGEQYF	TGTGCCAGCAGTTACAAACCCGACCCATTCGGGGGCGAGCAGTACTTC
NA	NA	TRBV18	TRBJ2-7	CASSPGASYEQYF	TGTGCCAGCTCACCAGGAGCATCCTACGAGCAGTACTTC
TRBD1	NA	TRBV10-3	TRBJ1-1	CAIRGQGTEAFF	TGTGCCATCAGGGGACAGGGCACTGAAGCTTTCTTT
NA	NA	TRBV25-1	TRBJ1-2	CASSDDSYGYTF	TGTGCCAGCAGTGACGACAGCTATGGCTACACCTTC
NA	NA	TRBV6-5	TRBJ2-7	CASSYSFGQGYEQYF	TGTGCCAGCAGTTACAGTTTTGGGCAGGGCTACGAGCAGTACTTC
NA	few	TRBV5-1	TRBJ1-4	CASSFVRPNEKLFF	TGCGCCAGCAGCTTTGTGCGCCCTAATGAAAAACTGTTTTTT
TRBD1	once	TRBV2	TRBJ2-2	CASTGQYTGELFF	TGTGCCAGCACGGGACAGTACACCGGGGAGCTGTTTTTT
TRBD1	once	TRBV7-9	TRBJ2-2	CASSSGTGGTGELFF	TGTGCCAGCAGCTCGGGGACAGGGGGGACCGGGGAGCTGTTTTTT
TRBD1	NA	TRBV7-9	TRBJ2-1	CASSRRDRGVRDEQFF	TGTGCCAGCAGCAGACGGGACAGGGGAGTTAGGGATGAGCAGTTCTTC
TRBD1	NA	TRBV18	TRBJ2-7	CASSSTGTGGGEQYF	TGTGCCAGCTCATCCACTGGGACAGGGGGCGGCGAGCAGTACTTC
NA	NA	TRBV2	TRBJ2-1	CASAGLRDNEQFF	TGTGCCAGCGCGGGACTTAGGGACAATGAGCAGTTCTTC
NA	NA	TRBV30	TRBJ1-2	CAWGLTGNYGYTF	TGTGCCTGGGGCTTGACGGGGAACTATGGCTACACCTTC
NA	few	TRBV18	TRBJ2-3	CASSPSLGAKADTQYF	TGTGCCAGCTCACCATCCTTAGGGGCCAAGGCAGATACGCAGTATTTT
TRBD2	NA	TRBV11-2	TRBJ2-7	CASSGGLAGVIEQYF	TGTGCCAGCAGTGGGGGACTAGCGGGAGTCATCGAGCAGTACTTC
NA	few	TRBV5-4	TRBJ2-7	CASSPTPSRVSYEQYF	TGTGCCAGCAGCCCAACCCCGTCCAGGGTTTCGTACGAGCAGTACTTC
NA	NA	TRBV6-4	TRBJ2-5	CASSEQPAGETQYF	TGTGCCAGCAGTGAACAGCCGGCCGGAGAGACCCAGTACTTC
NA	NA	TRBV30	TRBJ2-7	CAWSPGDYEQYF	TGTGCCTGGAGTCCGGGTGACTACGAGCAGTACTTC
NA	NA	TRBV23-1	TRBJ1-2	CASEYRGNYGYTF	TGCGCCAGCGAGTATCGGGGGAACTATGGCTACACCTTC
NA	NA	TRBV5-1	TRBJ2-4	CASSLQGLAKNIQYF	TGCGCCAGCAGCTTGCAGGGACTAGCCAAAAACATTCAGTACTTC
TRBD1	NA	TRBV27	TRBJ1-2	CASTERTGRGGYTF	TGTGCCAGCACAGAGAGGACAGGACGTGGTGGCTACACCTTC